Each of the 6 T cell receptor beta chains below was sequenced from the same sample in a study of cytomegalovirus exposure and HLA in healthy donors. PCR employed 60 Vbeta and 13 Jbeta primers. TCRdb's table, derived via immunoSEQ multiplex PCR, lists solely in-frame clones and lacks some. The sample is made up of approximately 200,000 clones, and the top ten hold roughly 0.74% of it. The specimen was PBMCs. Source of these receptors: a boy younger than 18 in good health and CMV-seronegative.

This chain joins TRBV25-1 and TRBJ1-2, with TRBD1 matching over 8 bases. Losses at the gene ends were 4 bases for V and 7 bases for J; bases not matched to a gene: 8. This CDR3 region has 14 residues. In germline, CDR1 is MGHDK, CDR2 SYGVNS. The CDR3: CASSGVDRAPGYTF. CDR3 bases: TGTGCCAGCAGTGGTGTGGACAGGGCTCCTGGCTACACCTTC.

V gene TRBV18 combines with J gene TRBJ1-2; possibly TRBD1 for D (6 bases). The germline V gene has CDR1 KGHSH and CDR2 LQKENI. V lost 6 bases and J lost 8, with 22 bases in between. This CDR3 region has 15 residues. CDR3 residues: CASSPGTQGAKGYTF. CDR3 DNA sequence: TGTGCCAGCTCCCCCGGCACACAGGGCGCGAAAGGCTACACCTTC.

J is TRBJ2-7 and V is TRBV7-9; 7 nucleotides align to TRBD1. Germline CDR1 reads SEHNR; CDR2 reads FQNEAQ (reference sequence). V lost 1 base, J lost 4 bases, and 13 bases stayed unmatched. The CDR3 totals 17 residues. The CDR3 coding sequence is TGTGCCAGCAGCTTAGGTGGGACAGATTATCCATCATACGAGCAGTACTTC. Translating it yields CASSLGGTDYPSYEQYF. Full variable domain (outside the CDR3, taken from reference TRBV7-9 and TRBJ2-7): DTGVSQNPRHKITKRGQNVTFRCDPISEHNRLYWYRQTLGQGPEFLTYFQNEAQLEKSRLLSDRFSAERPKGSFSTLEIQRTEQGDSAMYLCASSLGGTDYPSYEQYFGPGTRLTVT.

The chain recombines TRBV27 with TRBJ1-1; the D gene is possibly TRBD1 (5 bases). The length of the CDR3 is 15 residues. Trimming shortened V by 5 bases and J by 0 bases, and 13 bases separated the two germline ends. Germline V gene sequence: CDR1 MNHEY, CDR2 SMNVEV (reference sequence). The CDR3 DNA is TGTGCCAGCAGTGCATACACAGGAATGAACACTGAAGCTTTCTTT. Translated: CASSAYTGMNTEAFF.

The rearrangement uses TRBV27 and TRBJ2-2, with 10 nucleotides matching TRBD1. V lost 5 bases to trimming and J lost 5 bases; unmatched junction nucleotides: 5. The CDR3 extends over 15 amino acids. The germline V gene has CDR1 MNHEY and CDR2 SMNVEV (reference sequence). In nucleotides, the CDR3 is TGTGCCAGCAGTCCCGGGACAGGGGTGACCGGGGAGCTGTTTTTT. Translating gives CASSPGTGVTGELFF.

This chain links TRBV19 with TRBJ2-7; weak D call: TRBD1 (5 bases). Germline V gene data show CDR1 as LNHDA and CDR2 as SQIVND (reference sequence). Trimming cost V 3 bases and J 1 base, with 10 bases left between them. This CDR3 region has 14 residues. The CDR3 region has the DNA TGTGCCAGTAGTATGCAGGGAAAGTCCTACGAGCAGTACTTC. It translates to CASSMQGKSYEQYF.